Reported below is one T cell receptor (beta chain). CDR1 SGHTA and CDR2 FQGNSA come from the germline V gene. The CDR3 has 18 residues. The J segment lost 0 bases and the V segment lost 5 bases, leaving 7 bases of the junction unmatched. These data come from a study of T cell repertoires in ileal Crohn's disease. Libraries were prepared by immunoSEQ multiplex PCR; TCRdb keeps only in-frame clonotypes and omits some of them. The table shows some 15,000 clones, with 50% to 75% occurring only once. The source is an adult with Crohn's disease. The genes are TRBV7-2 and TRBJ2-1, with TRBD2 matching 13 bases. Sequencing used ileal tissue. The CDR3 sequence is CASSTAGTSGVSYNEQFF. CDR3 sequence (DNA): TGTGCCAGCAGCACCGCCGGGACTAGCGGGGTCTCCTACAATGAGCAGTTCTTC.